Below, one T cell receptor (beta chain) is given with its context. Its antigen is not yet known. Per-base qualities were not stored, and no clone one base away is much larger. Collaborating institutions collected whole blood in K2EDTA tubes following their own protocols. For TCRbeta analysis, collaborator samples were shipped as frozen whole blood, as isolated PBMCs, or as DNA extracted from either sample type. The immunoSEQ Assay, a bias-controlled multiplex PCR, was used to amplify TCRbeta CDR3 regions from genomic DNA. Turning to the authors' computational methods: Within the assay, amplification of reference gene primers was used to estimate how many nucleated cells each sample contained. Sequence reads were collapsed and filtered to measure the absolute abundance of every unique TCRbeta CDR3 rearrangement. For each sample, productive Simpson clonality was calculated by taking the square root of Simpson's diversity index across productive rearrangements. TCRdb took over this immuneACCESS table, retaining in-frame rearrangements with V and J assigned. Such tables are incomplete; in checked studies, under half of the missing clones stem from an unresolved V gene, and the remainder is unexplained. From that table come the V and J calls and clone size; the DNA was used to work out D and trimming. For this sample there are about 250,000 clones; about 91% appear just once. Clones ranked in the top ten supply 1.3% to 1.5% of the sample.

These data originate in a study of blood T cell repertoires in COVID-19 (dated by TCRdb to the early 2020s). For the wider study: Samples from collaborators originated in the United States, Italy and Spain and spanned both the acute and convalescent phases of COVID-19. The prospective study material was composed of cDNA or gDNA derived from T cells, B-cell-depleted T cells, or PBMCs. Subjects who had been exposed to COVID-19, were actively infected with it, or had recovered from it provided the deeply sampled blood TCRbeta repertoires that made up the dataset. The repertoires were released in a freely available public database meant as a resource for research on the immune response to SARS-CoV-2. The samples were drawn from the first 160 participants of the ongoing ImmuneRACE study and from 1,254 subjects provided by 6 global collaborators. The sample metadata nearly always contained a de-identified subject ID, COVID-19 status, age in years and sex. Where available, HLA class I and class II types were obtained from metadata supplied by the sample provider rather than from assay-based typing.

Overall study results and their limits: The amount of clinical and demographic metadata varied by source and participant and was provided uncurated.

The CDR3 holds 14 amino acids from the cysteine to the phenylalanine. Only the CDR3 DNA stays, 42 bases, in frame from base 1. In the germline V gene, CDR1 corresponds to SNHLY and CDR2 to FYNNEI. The trim is 10 bases for V and 0 bases for J, with a gap of 15 bases between the germline ends. This receptor was identified in an elderly man with acute or convalescent COVID-19. The V and J genes are TRBV2 and TRBJ1-1, and perhaps TRBD1 as D gene, on 6 matching bases. Sample: peripheral blood. The CDR3 in this case is CATPPGALNTEAFF. Here is the DNA: TGTGCCACCCCCCCAGGGGCCCTGAACACTGAAGCTTTCTTT.